This TCR beta chain came from a study of shared clonotypes between healthy human individuals. Assay: immunoSEQ multiplex PCR; the TCRdb copy retains only in-frame clones and omits some. The data contain 950,000 to 1,300,000 clones, under 80% of them singletons. About this clone: Mismatch with germline at one junction end may stem from a read error.

Material: memory CD4+ T cells sorted from blood. Subset indicated: CD45RA-negative fraction. This TCR came from a man between 18 and 35 years old in good health.

The CDR3 loop reads CAISEPSGYTF. The DNA for the CDR3 is TGTGCCATCAGTGAGCCCTCAGGCTACACCTTC. This sequence joins TRBV6-1 and TRBJ1-2; D remains unclear. CDR1 and CDR2 (germline): MNHNS, SASEGT. There are 11 residues in the CDR3.